The rows below give T cell receptor beta chains drawn from one sample of a study of T cell changes during pregnancy in multiple sclerosis. The repertoire was sequenced with immunoSEQ multiplex PCR; TCRdb's copy has only in-frame clones and lacks some. The table shows 55,000 to 70,000 clones, with 85% to 95% occurring only once. The sample here was CD4+ T cells from peripheral blood mononuclear cells, taken after pregnancy. Source of these receptors: a female donor with multiple sclerosis, enrolled in a pregnancy study. CDR3s include the opening cysteine and the closing phenylalanine or tryptophan. D genes are given only for firm matches. Rows give clone size only sometimes, using once, few, many, or a class for an expanded clone.

TGCGCCAGCAGCCCGGGGGGACTAGCGGGAGGGGCGGGCTACAATGAGCAGTTCTTC | CASSPGGLAGGAGYNEQFF | TRBV4-1 | TRBD2 | TRBJ2-1 | NA
TGTGCCAGTAGTATCTCCAGGGGGCTAAAGGGGGATGAGCAGTTCTTC | CASSISRGLKGDEQFF | TRBV19 | TRBD1 | TRBJ2-1 | NA
TGTGCCAGCAGCTTGGGACTAGCTTACAATGAGCAGTTCTTC | CASSLGLAYNEQFF | TRBV7-6 | TRBD2 | TRBJ2-1 | few
TGCGCCAGCAGCCCGGGTCTACGGGGGTTGACTGAAGCTTTCTTT | CASSPGLRGLTEAFF | TRBV5-1 | NA | TRBJ1-1 | NA
TGTGCCAGCAGTTACGTGCTTAGCGGGAGGGCTGTCGAGCAGTACTTC | CASSYVLSGRAVEQYF | TRBV6-6 | TRBD2 | TRBJ2-7 | NA
TGCACCAGCAGCCAAGATAGGCAGGGGACGAATTCTGGCAATCAGCCCCAGCATTTT | CTSSQDRQGTNSGNQPQHF | TRBV1 | NA | TRBJ1-5 | NA
TGTGCCAGCAGTTACGGGGACAGCAATGAAAAACTGTTTTTT | CASSYGDSNEKLFF | TRBV6-6 | TRBD1 | TRBJ1-4 | once
TGTGCCAGCAGCGTTGGTAGTCGCTCCTACGAGCAGTACTTC | CASSVGSRSYEQYF | TRBV9 | NA | TRBJ2-7 | NA
TGTGCCAGCAGTAGGCCGGGACAGGGTAGACATGAGCAGTTCTTC | CASSRPGQGRHEQFF | TRBV28 | TRBD1 | TRBJ2-1 | NA
TGTGCCTGGAGTAACCAGGGGGCTGCTTTTGGGACTAATGAAAAACTGTTTTTT | CAWSNQGAAFGTNEKLFF | TRBV30 | TRBD1 | TRBJ1-4 | NA
TGTGCCAGCCGGGGACAGGGGGCAGCGGGAGTAGGTTACGAGCAGTACTTC | CASRGQGAAGVGYEQYF | TRBV28 | TRBD1 | TRBJ2-7 | NA
TGTGCCAGCAGCCAATCCGGGTCGAACACTGAAGCTTTCTTT | CASSQSGSNTEAFF | TRBV5-4 | NA | TRBJ1-1 | once
TGTGCCAGCAGCTTGGAGTACGGACTAGCGGGAGGAGGAGATACGCAGTATTTT | CASSLEYGLAGGGDTQYF | TRBV5-4 | TRBD2 | TRBJ2-3 | NA
TGTGCCAGCAGCCCCTGGGACAGCAACTATGGCTACACCTTC | CASSPWDSNYGYTF | TRBV6-5 | TRBD1 | TRBJ1-2 | NA
TGCGCCAGCAGCTGGGGGACAGGGAGAGACTCTGGAAACACCATATATTTT | CASSWGTGRDSGNTIYF | TRBV5-1 | TRBD1 | TRBJ1-3 | NA
TGTGCCAGCAGCGTTCCGGGACAGGGGTACCACGAACAGTACTTC | CASSVPGQGYHEQYF | TRBV2 | TRBD1 | TRBJ2-7 | once
TGTGCCAGTAGCCTGGGGGCAAGGGGCTACACCTTC | CASSLGARGYTF | TRBV19 | NA | TRBJ1-2 | NA
TGTGCCAGTAGTATGATGATTGGGACAGGGGCGATGAACACTGAAGCTTTCTTT | CASSMMIGTGAMNTEAFF | TRBV19 | TRBD1 | TRBJ1-1 | NA
TGTGCCAGGGGGCGAAACACGAGCTCTGGAAACACCATATATTTT | CARGRNTSSGNTIYF | TRBV27 | NA | TRBJ1-3 | NA
TGTGCCAGCAGTTCCTGGGGGGGGGAAGGGGAAAAACTGTTTTTT | CASSSWGGEGEKLFF | TRBV6-5 | NA | TRBJ1-4 | NA
TGTGCCAGCAGCTTAGGGTCGGGGGGGGTCTCCTACGAGCAGTACTTC | CASSLGSGGVSYEQYF | TRBV11-2 | TRBD2 | TRBJ2-7 | once
TGTGCCTGGCAAGGCGGGGGCACCTACGAGCAGTACTTC | CAWQGGGTYEQYF | TRBV30 | NA | TRBJ2-7 | NA
TGTGCCAGCAGCCAGGGCAGGGGCGGGCAAGACTCACCCCTCCACTTT | CASSQGRGGQDSPLHF | TRBV4-2 | NA | TRBJ1-6 | NA
TGCAGCGTTATTTTAGGGCGGGCCCCCCTCTACGAGCAGTACTTC | CSVILGRAPLYEQYF | TRBV29-1 | NA | TRBJ2-7 | NA
TGTGCCAGCAGGAAATCCAGGGGGCTTAATGAAAAACTGTTTTTT | CASRKSRGLNEKLFF | TRBV27 | TRBD1 | TRBJ1-4 | NA